Sequencing of this T cell receptor beta chain was carried out in a study of blood T cell repertoires in COVID-19. Study summary: Samples taken during acute and convalescent COVID-19 were collected in the United States, Italy and Spain.

Assay used: immunoSEQ multiplex PCR; TCRdb lists only in-frame clones, some missing. The table lists around 68,000 clones, more than 75% of them singletons. CDR1 and CDR2 from the germline V gene are LGHDT and YNNKEL (reference sequence). Trimming at V came to 3 bases and at J to 1 base, leaving 6 bases not matched to a gene. This CDR3 is built from 16 residues. This clone has just one count. The chain carries TRBV3-1 (or the pseudogene TRBV3-2) and TRBJ2-5, with 9 bases matching TRBD2. The source material was peripheral blood. This clonotype originated in a man in his forties with COVID-19, enrolled during active disease. The CDR3 DNA follows: TGTGCCAGCAGCCAGGGCGGGGGGGCTCCCCAAGAGACCCAGTACTTC. It specifies CASSQGGGAPQETQYF.